A single sample is the source of the 23 T cell receptor beta chains below, sequenced in a study of CD8 T cell repertoires and HIV-1 epitope variants. Their cognate antigens are unknown. The method was immunoSEQ multiplex PCR; TCRdb's version includes in-frame clones alone and lacks a portion of them. The sample consists of some 4,400 clones, approximately 61% of them appearing once. Sequencing input: cultured CD8+ T cells derived from PBMCs. The source of these receptors is a male donor with HIV.

This clone appeared once. The rearrangement uses TRBV6-6 and TRBJ2-1; D unresolved. The CDR3 length is 16 residues. V gave up 1 base and J gave up 9 bases, with 19 bases separating them. The germline gives CDR1 MNHNY, CDR2 SVGAGI (reference sequence). This CDR3 is CASSYWVAAGISEQFF. CDR3 in DNA: TGTGCCAGCAGTTACTGGGTAGCCGCTGGTATTAGTGAGCAGTTCTTC.

V is TRBV5-1 and J is TRBJ2-3; TRBD2 is a possible D gene (6 bases). The V end was cut by 4 bases, the J end by 2 bases, with 11 bases between. The CDR3 covers 14 residues. Germline V CDR1 and CDR2: SGHRS, YFSETQ. The CDR3: CASSASSATDTQYF. The CDR3 DNA is TGCGCCAGCAGCGCGTCTAGCGCCACAGATACGCAGTATTTT.

This clone was picked up a small number of times. The V and J genes are TRBV27 and TRBJ2-1; 9 nucleotides line up with TRBD2. The CDR3 runs 14 residues. CDR1 MNHEY and CDR2 SMNVEV come from the germline V gene (reference sequence). V shed 3 bases, J shed 4 bases, and the junction held 1 base outside the gene matches. CDR3 bases: TGTGCCAGCAGTTTGGCGGGAGGGTACAATGAGCAGTTCTTC. It codes for CASSLAGGYNEQFF.

The rearrangement links TRBV14 to TRBJ2-7; D perhaps matches TRBD1 (6 bases). The germline gives CDR1 SGHDN, CDR2 FVKESK. V was clipped by 0 bases and J by 4 bases, with 10 bases between them. The CDR3 extends over 14 amino acids. CDR3 sequence reads: CASSQEGQGYEQYF. The DNA for the CDR3 is TGTGCCAGCAGCCAAGAAGGGCAGGGGTACGAGCAGTACTTC.

The V gene is TRBV10-3, the J gene TRBJ2-2; tentative D call: TRBD2 (6 bases). The CDR3 is 17 amino acids. Germline CDR1 ENHRY, CDR2 SYGVKD. Between the trimmed V and J ends, which lost 0 bases and 6 bases, there was a span of 17 bases. The CDR3, as DNA: TGTGCCATCAGTGAGTCCGTGGGGGGTCGCAAGTCCGGGGAGCTGTTTTTT. The encoded protein is CAISESVGGRKSGELFF.

This sequence joins TRBV2 and TRBJ2-5; no clear D. The germline V and J ends were trimmed by 0 bases and 3 bases, with 8 bases remaining between them. In germline, CDR1 is SNHLY, CDR2 FYNNEI. The CDR3 has 14 residues. The CDR3 DNA is TGTGCCAGCAGTGAAGCGTGGCTTGAAGAGACCCAGTACTTC. Amino acid sequence: CASSEAWLEETQYF.

The chain couples TRBV2 to TRBJ1-2; D is ambiguous. There are 13 residues in the CDR3. The germline V gene encodes CDR1 SNHLY and CDR2 FYNNEI. Trimming left V 3 bases short and J 6 bases short, with 11 bases between. CDR3 sequence: CASSEWEADGYTF. CDR3 sequence (DNA): TGTGCCAGCAGTGAGTGGGAGGCCGATGGCTACACCTTC.

The rearrangement uses TRBV7-6 and TRBJ2-7, with 10 bases identical to TRBD1. V shed 3 bases, J shed 5 bases, and the junction held 4 bases outside the gene matches. This CDR3 region has 14 residues. Per the germline V gene, CDR1 is SGHVS and CDR2 is FNYEAQ. The CDR3 sequence: CASSFGTGANEQYF. The CDR3 DNA is TGTGCCAGCAGCTTCGGGACAGGGGCCAACGAGCAGTACTTC.

The chain couples TRBV7-8 to TRBJ1-1, with no clear D. CDR3 length equals 13 residues. Between the trimmed V and J ends, which lost 2 bases and 1 base, there was a span of 5 bases. CDR1 SGHVS and CDR2 FQNEAQ come from the germline V gene. In nucleotides, the CDR3 is TGTGCCAGCAGCTTATCCGAGAACACTGAAGCTTTCTTT. Its protein product is CASSLSENTEAFF.

The genes are TRBV28 and TRBJ2-2; TRBD2 might be the D (5 bases). Germline CDR1 and CDR2: MDHEN and SYDVKM. The CDR3 totals 15 residues. The ends were cut back, 3 bases at V and 4 bases at J, with 12 bases in the middle. CDR3 region: CASSFLGRGTGELFF. The CDR3 DNA sequence: TGTGCCAGCAGTTTTCTTGGTCGGGGCACCGGGGAGCTGTTTTTT.

The chain couples TRBV6-6 to TRBJ2-1; TRBD1 matches at 7 bases. V lost 2 bases, J lost 4 bases, and 5 bases stayed unmatched. CDR3 length: 15 residues. Germline CDR1 and CDR2: MNHNY and SVGAGI (reference sequence). This CDR3 is CASSYRQGEYNEQFF. The CDR3 DNA reads TGTGCCAGCAGTTACCGACAGGGCGAATACAATGAGCAGTTCTTC.

This chain links TRBV27 with TRBJ2-7; TRBD2 is a possible D gene (7 bases). Germline V gene data show CDR1 as MNHEY and CDR2 as SMNVEV (reference sequence). Trimming removed 7 bases from V and 3 bases from J, with 19 bases in between. CDR3 length: 15 amino acids. The CDR3 is CASTLGGGGDYEQYF. The CDR3, as DNA: TGTGCCAGCACCTTAGGCGGAGGGGGGGACTACGAGCAGTACTTC.

A few counts support this clone. The chain recombines TRBV5-5 with TRBJ2-7; TRBD1 matches at 9 bases. Germline-derived CDR1 and CDR2 are SGHKS and YYEKEE (reference sequence). V lost 0 bases to trimming and J lost 4 bases; unmatched junction nucleotides: 5. This CDR3 is 15 amino acids long. This CDR3 is CASSLVAQGAYEQYF. The CDR3 nucleotides read TGTGCCAGCAGCTTGGTAGCACAGGGGGCATACGAGCAGTACTTC.

The chain uses TRBV5-4 and TRBJ2-7; D is perhaps TRBD2 (7 bases). CDR3 length: 14 amino acids. Germline V gene sequence: CDR1 SGHNT, CDR2 YYREEE (reference sequence). V gave up 7 bases and J gave up 2 bases, with 16 bases separating them. CDR3 coding DNA: TGTGCCAGCGGCGGGGGCGGAGCCACCTACGAGCAGTACTTC. As protein: CASGGGGATYEQYF.

The V call is TRBV7-6, the J call TRBJ2-6; 7 bases fit TRBD1. The CDR3 consists of 18 residues. Trimming at V came to 6 bases and at J to 0 bases, leaving 11 bases not matched to a gene. The germline V gene encodes CDR1 SGHVS and CDR2 FNYEAQ. CDR3 protein: CASSSYRGHGSGANVLTF. CDR3 bases: TGTGCCAGCAGTTCATACAGGGGACACGGCTCTGGGGCCAACGTCCTGACTTTC.

The rearrangement links TRBV19 to TRBJ2-5, with TRBD1 identical over 10 bases. The CDR3 is 14 amino acids. After removal of 6 bases from V and 5 bases from J, the junction contained 6 bases not matched to a gene. Germline CDR1 LNHDA, CDR2 SQIVND (reference sequence). The CDR3 here is CASSGTGATETQYF. The CDR3 region has the DNA TGTGCCAGTAGCGGGACAGGGGCGACGGAGACCCAGTACTTC.

This clone was seen once. This chain uses TRBV6-5 with TRBJ2-3; D gene uncertain. Germline lookup yields CDR1 MNHEY and CDR2 SVGAGI. Trimming stripped 2 bases from V and 3 bases from J, with 9 bases between. The CDR3 runs to 14 residues. CDR3: CASSYGEGTDTQYF. DNA of the CDR3: TGTGCCAGCAGTTACGGAGAAGGAACAGATACGCAGTATTTT.

This clone occurred a few times. The V gene is TRBV19, the J gene TRBJ1-2; D is uncertain. The germline V gene encodes CDR1 LNHDA and CDR2 SQIVND (reference sequence). This CDR3 region has 12 residues. Trimming pared 8 bases from V and 2 bases from J, leaving 9 bases between. The CDR3 sequence: CASGPPNYGYTF. The CDR3 bases are TGTGCCAGTGGACCGCCCAACTATGGCTACACCTTC.

The chain links TRBV5-4 to TRBJ2-3; 12 positions match TRBD2. This CDR3 is 16 amino acids long. Looked up from germline, CDR1 is SGHNT and CDR2 is YYREEE (reference sequence). Trimming removed 2 bases from V and 2 bases from J; junction bases left unmatched: 3. The CDR3 reads CASSFGLAGTTDTQYF. CDR3 nucleotide sequence: TGTGCCAGCAGCTTTGGACTAGCGGGGACCACAGATACGCAGTATTTT.

The chain employs TRBV6-6 and TRBJ1-2; a possible D gene is TRBD1 (6 bases). This CDR3 has 12 residues. With 7 bases removed from V and 4 bases from J, the gap between germline ends came to 10 bases. Germline V CDR1 and CDR2: MNHNY, SVGAGI (reference sequence). CDR3 region: CASKGGAYGYTF. CDR3 sequence (DNA): TGTGCCAGCAAGGGGGGGGCCTATGGCTACACCTTC.

This clone was counted a few times. The chain is built from TRBV19 and TRBJ1-1; perhaps TRBD1 as D (5 bases). The CDR3 contains 12 residues. Germline assignment: CDR1 LNHDA and CDR2 SQIVND (reference sequence). V lost 4 bases and J lost 6, with 9 bases in between. The chain's CDR3 is CASSRGLSEAFF. CDR3 bases: TGTGCCAGTAGTAGGGGGTTGTCTGAAGCTTTCTTT.

V is TRBV10-3 and J is TRBJ1-1, with D uncertain. Trimming cost V 7 bases and J 4 bases, with 13 bases left between them. CDR3 length: 13 residues. Germline lookup yields CDR1 ENHRY and CDR2 SYGVKD. CDR3 region: CAITPVAGTEAFF. As DNA, the CDR3 is TGTGCCATCACCCCGGTTGCGGGCACTGAAGCTTTCTTT.

This chain links TRBV5-6 with TRBJ1-1; perhaps TRBD1 as D (5 bases). V was pared by 1 base and J by 8 bases, with 9 bases between. This CDR3 has 12 residues. Germline V gene data show CDR1 as SGHDT and CDR2 as YYEEEE. The CDR3 loop reads CASSLRGTEAFF. The CDR3 DNA reads as TGTGCCAGCAGCTTGAGGGGAACGGAAGCTTTCTTT. The whole variable domain, remainder taken from reference TRBV5-6 and TRBJ1-1, is DAGVTQSPTHLIKTRGQQVTLRCSPKSGHDTVSWYQQALGQGPQFIFQYYEEEERQRGNFPDRFSGHQFPNYSSELNVNALLLGDSALYLCASSLRGTEAFFGQGTRLTVV.